This record concerns one T cell receptor (beta chain) sequence. Its antigen is as yet unknown. This record belongs to a study of cytomegalovirus exposure and HLA in healthy donors. Study details: The early release's HLA-typed donors yielded roughly 85 million unique TCRs. Genotyping of under 500 donors showed that about 83% belonged to the Caucasian-associated ancestry cluster. Points from the study as a whole: Other equally common chains were less clonally expanded than HLA-associated TCR beta chains, a later analysis showed. TCR beta chains numbering more than 150 were designated cytomegalovirus-associated.

The CDR3 runs 18 residues. Trimming took off 1 base at V and 0 bases at J, with 16 bases between the two ends. Looked up from germline, CDR1 is ENHRY and CDR2 is SYGVKD. Use of 60 Vbeta and 13 Jbeta primers characterized the PCR. Assay: immunoSEQ multiplex PCR; the TCRdb copy retains only in-frame clones and omits some. The top ten hold roughly 4.1% of the sample, which has approximately 150,000 clones, approximately 67% seen once. The sequenced sample consisted of PBMCs. The chain recombines TRBV10-3 with TRBJ1-3; D is perhaps TRBD1 (6 bases). The TCR originated in a woman aged 18 to 35 in good health and CMV-seropositive. Here the CDR3 reads CAISEYKTGPYSGNTIYF. The CDR3 region has the DNA TGTGCCATCAGTGAGTATAAGACAGGACCATACTCTGGAAACACCATATATTTT.